These T cell receptor beta chains were read from a single sample in a study of blood T cell repertoires in COVID-19. The table came from immunoSEQ multiplex PCR; TCRdb's copy has only in-frame clones and leaves some out. The sample yields 350,000 to 550,000 clones, 80% to 90% seen once. What was sequenced was PBMCs or T cells enriched from blood (not recorded which). The receptors shown here come from a man aged 25 to 40 who had recovered from COVID-19. Both conserved end residues are part of each CDR3. D genes are given only for firm matches. Size values are once, few and many counts, or a class for expanded clones, and some rows have none.

V gene,J gene,clone size,D gene,CDR3 protein,CDR3 DNA
TRBV4-1,TRBJ2-1,NA,TRBD1,CASSQNRGGFYNEQFF,TGCGCCAGCAGCCAAAACAGGGGTGGGTTCTACAATGAGCAGTTCTTC
TRBV2,TRBJ2-3,NA,NA,CASSWATSTDTQYF,TGTGCCAGCAGTTGGGCTACTAGCACAGATACGCAGTATTTT
TRBV4-1,TRBJ1-6,NA,TRBD1,CASSQGQGSSYNSPLHF,TGCGCCAGCAGCCAAGGACAGGGGAGCTCCTATAATTCACCCCTCCACTTT
TRBV29-1,TRBJ2-3,once,TRBD1,CSGGQGRDTQYF,TGCAGCGGGGGACAGGGGAGGGATACGCAGTATTTT
TRBV18,TRBJ1-1,NA,NA,CASSPRGEGTEAFF,TGTGCCAGCTCACCTCGAGGGGAGGGCACTGAAGCTTTCTTT
TRBV4-1,TRBJ1-5,NA,TRBD1,CASSQGKGGYNQPQHF,TGCGCCAGCAGCCAAGGTAAAGGGGGCTACAATCAGCCCCAGCATTTT
TRBV27,TRBJ1-2,NA,NA,CASSLSKAHGYTF,TGTGCCAGCAGTTTATCGAAAGCCCATGGCTACACCTTC
TRBV15,TRBJ2-1,NA,TRBD1,CATSRTDRGYYNEQFF,TGTGCCACCAGCAGGACGGACAGGGGCTACTACAATGAGCAGTTCTTC
TRBV5-8,TRBJ2-1,NA,TRBD1,CASSLWVTGEHYNEQFF,TGTGCCAGCAGCTTATGGGTGACAGGGGAGCACTACAATGAGCAGTTCTTC
TRBV24-1,TRBJ1-2,NA,TRBD1,CATSDSGDRGRLGYGYTF,TGTGCCACCAGTGATTCCGGGGACAGGGGGCGCTTGGGCTATGGCTACACCTTC
TRBV12-3/TRBV12-4,TRBJ2-3,NA,NA,CASILTDTQYF,TGTGCCAGCATCCTTACAGATACGCAGTATTTT
TRBV19,TRBJ2-7,once,NA,CASSRDIYYEQYF,TGTGCCAGTAGCCGGGACATCTACTACGAGCAGTACTTC
TRBV30,TRBJ1-1,NA,NA,CAWNGYHEAFF,TGTGCCTGGAACGGTTACCATGAAGCTTTCTTT
TRBV9,TRBJ2-3,NA,TRBD2,CASSYRLAGTDTQYF,TGTGCCAGCAGCTATCGACTAGCGGGCACAGATACGCAGTATTTT
TRBV7-9,TRBJ1-1,few,NA,CASSNQDTRNTEAFF,TGTGCCAGCAGCAATCAAGACACGAGGAACACTGAAGCTTTCTTT
TRBV20-1,TRBJ2-1,NA,TRBD2,CSASYQLAGNEQFF,TGCAGTGCTAGTTATCAACTAGCGGGCAATGAGCAGTTCTTC
TRBV2,TRBJ2-2,NA,NA,CASRAWGLDLPGELFF,TGTGCCAGCAGGGCTTGGGGACTCGACCTACCGGGTGAGCTGTTTTTT
TRBV29-1,TRBJ1-1,NA,NA,CSVERGGTKGEAFF,TGCAGCGTTGAACGGGGGGGGACCAAAGGCGAAGCTTTCTTT
TRBV30,TRBJ1-5,few,NA,CAWQAGGNQPQHF,TGTGCCTGGCAAGCAGGGGGCAATCAGCCCCAGCATTTT
TRBV19,TRBJ1-6,NA,NA,CASSIAAGPNSPLHF,TGTGCCAGTAGTATCGCTGCAGGGCCAAATTCACCCCTCCACTTT
TRBV6-5,TRBJ1-5,NA,NA,CASSQGSVDQPQHF,TGTGCCAGCAGTCAGGGTTCCGTCGATCAGCCCCAGCATTTT
TRBV7-9,TRBJ1-1,NA,NA,CASSPYYPDTEAFF,TGTGCCAGCAGCCCCTATTATCCGGACACTGAAGCTTTCTTT
TRBV5-1,TRBJ2-1,once,TRBD2,CASSPSGAYNEQFF,TGCGCCAGCAGCCCTAGCGGTGCCTACAATGAGCAGTTCTTC
TRBV19,TRBJ1-1,NA,NA,CASSPDSVNTEAFF,TGTGCCAGTAGTCCAGACAGCGTGAACACTGAAGCTTTCTTT
TRBV9,TRBJ2-7,once,TRBD1,CASSVAGQDSYEQYF,TGTGCCAGCAGCGTAGCGGGACAGGACTCCTACGAGCAGTACTTC
TRBV7-2,TRBJ1-2,once,NA,CASSLGRGRPNYGYTF,TGTGCCAGCAGCTTAGGGCGGGGTCGACCTAACTATGGCTACACCTTC
TRBV5-8,TRBJ1-2,NA,NA,CASSLESRIYGYTF,TGTGCCAGCAGCTTGGAGTCCAGAATATATGGCTACACCTTC
TRBV11-2,TRBJ2-7,NA,NA,CASSLRDEQYF,TGTGCCAGCAGCCTCAGGGACGAGCAGTACTTC
TRBV30,TRBJ2-3,NA,NA,CAWSVAGADTQYF,TGTGCCTGGAGTGTTGCAGGGGCAGATACGCAGTATTTT
TRBV9,TRBJ1-2,NA,NA,CASSVVSANYGYTF,TGTGCCAGCAGCGTAGTTTCGGCTAACTATGGCTACACCTTC
TRBV25-1,TRBJ1-1,NA,NA,CASSEYGMNTEAFF,TGTGCCAGCAGTGAGTACGGTATGAACACTGAAGCTTTCTTT
TRBV24-1,TRBJ2-2,NA,NA,CATAGDTGELFF,TGTGCCACCGCAGGGGACACCGGGGAGCTGTTTTTT
TRBV28,TRBJ1-6,NA,TRBD1,CASGGQGGYRVHF,TGTGCCAGCGGCGGACAGGGGGGATACAGAGTCCACTTT
TRBV5-1,TRBJ1-1,NA,TRBD1,CASSLAGQADTEAFF,TGCGCCAGCAGCTTGGCCGGACAGGCAGACACTGAAGCTTTCTTT
TRBV5-6,TRBJ2-6,few,NA,CASRTRGANVLTF,TGTGCCAGCAGAACCAGGGGGGCCAACGTCCTGACTTTC
TRBV18,TRBJ1-1,once,NA,CASSPTDWNTEAFF,TGTGCCAGCTCACCAACAGATTGGAACACTGAAGCTTTCTTT
TRBV28,TRBJ1-3,NA,TRBD1,CASSWQGAFGNTIYF,TGTGCCAGCAGTTGGCAGGGGGCGTTCGGAAACACCATATATTTT
TRBV13,TRBJ2-2,NA,TRBD2,CASSSLAGQNTGELFF,TGTGCCAGCAGCTCCTTAGCGGGACAAAACACCGGGGAGCTGTTTTTT
TRBV7-9,TRBJ2-3,NA,TRBD2,CASSLEETSGTDTQYF,TGTGCCAGCAGCTTAGAAGAGACTAGCGGCACAGATACGCAGTATTTT
TRBV7-2,TRBJ2-5,NA,TRBD2,CASSFLSGTSAETQYF,TGTGCCAGCAGCTTCCTTTCCGGGACTAGCGCCGAGACCCAGTACTTC
TRBV19,TRBJ2-5,NA,NA,CASSIGGGGETQYF,TGTGCCAGTAGTATCGGAGGGGGGGGAGAGACCCAGTACTTC
TRBV10-2,TRBJ2-7,once,NA,CASSETGPYEQYF,TGCGCCAGCAGTGAGACAGGGCCCTACGAGCAGTACTTC